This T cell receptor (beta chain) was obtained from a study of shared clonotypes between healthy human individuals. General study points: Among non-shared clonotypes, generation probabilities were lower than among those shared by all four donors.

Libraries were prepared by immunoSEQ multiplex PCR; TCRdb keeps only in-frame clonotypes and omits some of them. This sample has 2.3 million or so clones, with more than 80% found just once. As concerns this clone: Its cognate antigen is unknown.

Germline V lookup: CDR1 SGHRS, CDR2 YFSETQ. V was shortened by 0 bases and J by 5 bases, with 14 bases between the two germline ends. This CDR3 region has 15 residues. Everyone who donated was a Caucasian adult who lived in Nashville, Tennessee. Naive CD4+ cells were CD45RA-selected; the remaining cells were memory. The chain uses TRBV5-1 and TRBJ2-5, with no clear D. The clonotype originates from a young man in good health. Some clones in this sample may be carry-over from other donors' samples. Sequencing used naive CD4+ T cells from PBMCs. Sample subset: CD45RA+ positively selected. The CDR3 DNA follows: TGCGCCAGCAGCTTGGTGGCCCATCCTGAGGAGACCCAGTACTTC. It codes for CASSLVAHPEETQYF.